Following are 15 T cell receptor beta chains from one sample sequenced in a study of blood T cell repertoires in COVID-19 (dated by TCRdb to the early 2020s). Libraries were built with the immunoSEQ multiplex PCR assay. TCRdb carries this immuneACCESS record with in-frame sequences only. Its versions omit some clonotypes, under half of them owing to an unresolved V gene in the studies checked, with the rest unexplained. Here the sample has some 200,000 clones; just over 85% occur a single time. Clones ranked in the top ten supply approximately 6% of the sample. Input material: peripheral blood. These receptors were collected from a man of 80 years or more with acute or convalescent COVID-19.

This clone was counted a few times. This chain links TRBV5-6 with TRBJ1-3, with TRBD1 matching 9 bases. The CDR3 totals 16 residues. The V segment lost 4 bases and the J segment 4 bases; nucleotides outside the gene matches: 9. Germline CDR1 reads SGHDT; CDR2 reads YYEEEE. CDR3 nucleotide sequence: TGTGCCAGCAGCGCCCTGGACAGGGGCCTGGGAAACACCATATATTTT. It is translated as CASSALDRGLGNTIYF.

The CDR3 protein is CATSRDMVLVDTQYF. Written as DNA, the CDR3 is TGTGCCACCAGCAGAGATATGGTTTTAGTAGATACGCAGTATTTT. The V and J genes are TRBV15 and TRBJ2-3; D is uncertain. Per the germline V gene, CDR1 is LNHNV and CDR2 is YYDKDF (reference sequence). Trimming left V 0 bases short and J 5 bases short, with 12 bases between. This CDR3 contains 15 residues.

V gene TRBV12-3 or TRBV12-4 combines with J gene TRBJ2-7; D is possibly TRBD2 (7 bases). Trimming removed 2 bases at V and 3 bases at J, with 8 bases between. There are 13 residues in the CDR3. CDR3 bases: TGTGCCAGCAGTTTAAGGGGGGGCTACGAGCAGTACTTC. Residues: CASSLRGGYEQYF.

J is TRBJ2-1 and V is TRBV5-4; no firm D call. V dropped 0 bases and J dropped 5 bases, with 3 bases sitting between them. The CDR3 loop spans 12 amino acids. Germline CDR1 and CDR2: SGHNT and YYREEE (reference sequence). The DNA of the CDR3 is TGTGCCAGCAGCTTGGTAAACAATGAGCAGTTCTTC. Translated: CASSLVNNEQFF.

V usage is TRBV5-8 and J usage is TRBJ2-5; TRBD2 aligns across 11 bases. The V and J ends lost 2 bases and 4 bases, in that order; junction bases with no gene match: 10. CDR1 SGHTS and CDR2 YDEGEE come from the germline V gene. The CDR3 extends over 17 amino acids. CDR3 in amino acids: CASSFGGLAGGGETQYF. CDR3 DNA sequence: TGTGCCAGCAGCTTTGGTGGGCTAGCGGGAGGCGGAGAGACCCAGTACTTC.

The CDR3 sequence is CSVVLREWDTGELFF. CDR3 coding DNA: TGCAGCGTTGTACTTCGGGAGTGGGACACCGGGGAGCTGTTTTTT. J is TRBJ2-2 and V is TRBV29-1; weak D call: TRBD2 (6 bases). V was shortened by 4 bases and J by 3 bases, with 15 bases between the two germline ends. In germline, CDR1 is SQVTM, CDR2 ANQGSEA. The CDR3 contains 15 residues.

The chain combines TRBV19 with TRBJ2-5, with D tentatively TRBD1 (6 bases). The CDR3 loop spans 14 amino acids. Trimming pared 5 bases from V and 3 bases from J, leaving 13 bases between. CDR1 and CDR2 from the germline V gene are LNHDA and SQIVND (reference sequence). DNA of the CDR3: TGTGCCAGTAGTTCCGCGACAGGTAAAGAGACCCAGTACTTC. It translates to CASSSATGKETQYF.

This clone was counted a single time. This CDR3 is CASSKSRETDTQYF. CDR3 nucleotides: TGTGCCAGCAGCAAATCTAGAGAAACAGATACGCAGTATTTT. The chain combines TRBV7-3 with TRBJ2-3; D gene ambiguous. In germline, CDR1 is SGHTA, CDR2 FQGTGA. This CDR3 spans 14 amino acids. V was trimmed by 5 bases and J by 3 bases, leaving 12 bases between them.

J is TRBJ2-3 and V is TRBV5-1, with 9 nucleotides matching TRBD1. There are 15 residues in the CDR3. V gave up 3 bases and J gave up 5 bases; unmatched junction bases: 7. CDR1 is SGHRS and CDR2 is YFSETQ in the germline V gene. The chain's CDR3 is CASSSRDRAQDTQYF. CDR3 DNA sequence: TGCGCCAGCAGCTCCCGGGACAGGGCCCAAGATACGCAGTATTTT.

The genes are TRBV25-1 and TRBJ2-5; 11 nucleotides agree with TRBD1. With V trimmed by 5 bases and J by 3 bases, 8 bases remained unmatched. This CDR3 spans 16 amino acids. Per the germline V gene, CDR1 is MGHDK and CDR2 is SYGVNS. CDR3 DNA: TGTGCCAGCAGTACACACGCGGGACAGGGGGAAGAGACCCAGTACTTC. Its translation: CASSTHAGQGEETQYF. The full variable domain, with the rest looked up from reference TRBV25-1 and TRBJ2-5, is EADIYQTPRYLVIGTGKKITLECSQTMGHDKMYWYQQDPGMELHLIHYSYGVNSTEKGDLSSESTVSRIRTEHFPLTLESARPSHTSQYLCASSTHAGQGEETQYFGPGTRLLVL.

J is TRBJ2-3 and V is TRBV11-2; 10 positions match TRBD1. The germline V gene encodes CDR1 SGHAT and CDR2 FQNNGV. The CDR3 spans 17 residues. J was trimmed by 2 bases and V by 2 bases; bases with no gene match: 7. CDR3 nucleotide sequence: TGTGCCAGCAGCTTAATTCCGGGACAGGGGACCACAGATACGCAGTATTTT. Translating it yields CASSLIPGQGTTDTQYF. The full variable domain, with the rest looked up from reference TRBV11-2 and TRBJ2-3, is EAGVAQSPRYKIIEKRQSVAFWCNPISGHATLYWYQQILGQGPKLLIQFQNNGVVDDSQLPKDRFSAERLKGVDSTLKIQPAKLEDSAVYLCASSLIPGQGTTDTQYFGPGTRLTVL.

This clone was seen just once. The gene calls are TRBV7-2 and TRBJ1-5; no definite D call. Per germline, CDR1 SGHTA and CDR2 FQGNSA. The CDR3 is 15 residues long. The V gene lost 1 base and the J gene lost 2 bases, with 9 bases spanning the gap. The CDR3 DNA reads TGTGCCAGCAGCTTAGGTCGGGATGGCAATCAGCCCCAGCATTTT. Protein: CASSLGRDGNQPQHF.

J is TRBJ1-1 and V is TRBV30; the match to TRBD1 covers 8 bases. Germline V CDR1 and CDR2: GTSNPN, SVGIG (reference sequence). This CDR3 has 14 residues. Trimming cost V 8 bases and J 8 bases; bases outside gene matches: 16. The CDR3 DNA is TGTGCCCGAAACCGACTCGACAGGGGCTCCGAAGCTTTCTTT. Its protein product is CARNRLDRGSEAFF. The variable domain in full, with the rest retrieved from reference TRBV30 and TRBJ1-1, is SQTIHQWPATLVQPVGSPLSLECTVEGTSNPNLYWYRQAAGRGLQLLFYSVGIGQISSEVPQNLSASRPQDRQFILSSKKLLLSDSGFYLCARNRLDRGSEAFFGQGTRLTVV.

The chain is built from TRBV21-1 and TRBJ1-5; TRBD1, the table's D call, was not compared with the DNA. TRBV21-1 is noted as a pseudogene. CDR3 length: 15 amino acids. CDR3 residues: CASSTTGGGSQPQHF. Written as DNA, the CDR3 is TGTGCCAGCAGCACAACAGGGGGCGGGAGTCAGCCCCAGCATTTT.

This chain joins TRBV5-4 and TRBJ2-3; 8 nucleotides align to TRBD1. The germline gives CDR1 SGHNT, CDR2 YYREEE (reference sequence). The CDR3 consists of 15 residues. V dropped 1 base and J dropped 4; count of bases not matched to a gene: 5. DNA of the CDR3: TGTGCCAGCAGCTTGAGACAGGGGTATGCAGATACGCAGTATTTT. This gives the protein CASSLRQGYADTQYF.